One sample yielded the 10 T cell receptor beta chains listed below, sequenced in a study of T-cell memory formation after mild COVID-19. TCRdb re-called the 5' RACE reads with MiXCR, one entry per CDR3 protein. This sample has about 340,000 distinct CDR3 sequences, with 15% to 20% found just once. The sequenced sample consisted of PBMCs or a T cell subset sorted from them (not recorded which). These receptors all stem from a man aged 18 to 29 who had mild COVID-19 (a few samples of this study predate the infection). Cell type and time point are not known.

The chain employs TRBV4-3 and TRBJ2-7; 10 nucleotides line up with TRBD1. Germline values: CDR1 LGHNA, CDR2 YSLEER. The CDR3 runs to 15 residues. V lost 4 bases, J lost 2 bases, and 5 bases stayed unmatched. CDR3 DNA: TGCGCCAGCAGCCCGGGACAGGGGAGCACCTACGAGCAGTACTTC. Residues: CASSPGQGSTYEQYF.

This clonotype was recorded a few times. This rearrangement joins TRBV5-1 to TRBJ2-1, with 8 bases identical to TRBD2. The CDR3 contains 14 residues. V shed 3 bases, J shed 3 bases, and the junction held 2 bases outside the gene matches. Per germline, CDR1 SGHRS and CDR2 YFSETQ. The CDR3 region is CASSSRGGYNEQFF. The CDR3 DNA follows: TGCGCCAGCAGCTCCCGGGGGGGCTACAATGAGCAGTTCTTC.

This chain joins TRBV20-1 and TRBJ1-5; a possible D gene is TRBD1 (5 bases). The germline V and J ends were trimmed by 5 bases and 6 bases, with 14 bases remaining between them. The CDR3 extends over 13 amino acids. Germline V lookup: CDR1 DFQATT, CDR2 SNEGSKA (reference sequence). Written as DNA, the CDR3 is TGCAGTGCTGGGCAGGGTACGGGTCAGCCCCAGCATTTT. This codes for CSAGQGTGQPQHF.

This clonotype was picked up a small number of times. This chain joins TRBV6-5 and TRBJ1-5; possible D gene TRBD1, 6 bases. CDR1 and CDR2 from the germline V gene are MNHEY and SVGAGI. The CDR3 runs 13 residues. V was trimmed by 4 bases and J by 6 bases, leaving 10 bases between them. Here the CDR3 reads CASSSGVRQPQHF. Here the CDR3 DNA reads TGTGCCAGCAGTTCAGGGGTCCGTCAGCCCCAGCATTTT.

This clonotype was found a few times. The J gene is TRBJ1-1, the V gene TRBV9; TRBD1 aligns across 7 bases. V was pared by 3 bases and J by 5 bases, with 10 bases of the junction left unmatched. Germline V gene lookup returns CDR1 SGDLS and CDR2 YYNGEE. The CDR3 contains 15 residues. The CDR3 DNA follows: TGTGCCAGCAGCGCGACAGGGAAGTACGGAACTGAAGCTTTCTTT. Protein: CASSATGKYGTEAFF.

CDR3 DNA sequence: TGTGCCAGCAGCGGGTACGGGACAGCTTACACCGGGGAGCTGTTTTTT. Amino acids: CASSGYGTAYTGELFF. The genes are TRBV9 and TRBJ2-2; 7 nucleotides align to TRBD1. Germline values: CDR1 SGDLS, CDR2 YYNGEE. CDR3 length: 16 amino acids. Unmatched junction bases numbered 8, after V lost 3 bases and J lost 3 bases.

The sample holds a few counts of this clonotype. The J gene is TRBJ2-7, the V gene TRBV4-1; maybe TRBD2 (6 bases). This CDR3 region has 14 residues. Germline CDR1 is MGHRA and CDR2 is YSYEKL. Trimming pared 4 bases from V and 0 bases from J, leaving 10 bases between. The CDR3 DNA sequence: TGCGCCAGCAGCCTTCGGGACTTCTCCTACGAGCAGTACTTC. This sequence encodes CASSLRDFSYEQYF.

In regard to this clonotype: Germline and junction disagree at one end, which may indicate a read error. The chain uses TRBV7-2 and TRBJ2-5; 9 nucleotides align to TRBD1. Germline V gene sequence: CDR1 SGHTA, CDR2 FQGNSA. The CDR3 consists of 13 residues. CDR3 DNA sequence: TGTGCCAGCAGCTTAGGAGGTGGGGACAGGGCCTTCTTC. It translates to CASSLGGGDRAFF.

The chain recombines TRBV4-1 with TRBJ2-2; no clear D gene. The CDR3 is 12 residues long. Germline loops: CDR1 MGHRA, CDR2 YSYEKL. V was pared by 7 bases and J by 6 bases, with 9 bases between. CDR3 sequence (DNA): TGCGCCAGCAAGGATGCAGCCGGGGAGCTGTTTTTT. It translates to CASKDAAGELFF.

The genes are TRBV12-3 or TRBV12-4 and TRBJ2-5; TRBD1 aligns across 8 bases. V shed 1 base, J shed 4 bases, and the junction held 8 bases outside the gene matches. This CDR3 has 16 residues. The CDR3 bases are TGTGCCAGCAGTTTAGAGCCTTCAGGGGGCTCAGAGACCCAGTACTTC. It translates to CASSLEPSGGSETQYF.